This T cell receptor beta chain was identified during a study of blood T cell repertoires in COVID-19. Profiled with immunoSEQ multiplex PCR; TCRdb holds only in-frame clones, not every one. Here the sample spans roughly 130,000 clones, about nine tenths being singletons. The V segment lost 0 bases and the J segment 1 base; nucleotides outside the gene matches: 6. Germline CDR1 is SGHNT and CDR2 is YENEEA. CDR3 length: 20 amino acids. The clonotype originates from a man over 45 with active COVID-19. The chain has TRBV11-3 and TRBJ2-2; 15 bases agree with TRBD2. The specimen sequenced was peripheral blood. For the CDR3, the DNA is TGTGCCAGCAGCTTAGATCTCGGACTAGCGGGGGGGAAGAACACCGGGGAGCTGTTTTTT. Translating gives CASSLDLGLAGGKNTGELFF.